The sequence of this T cell receptor beta chain was determined in a study of identical twins. Findings and limits, study-wide: Beta out-of-frame twin sharing showed a weaker excess. Conclusions were based on cross-sectional statistical analysis, without following the same donors. Within cord blood, abundant beta clonotypes carried fewer insertions, but memory repertoires showed no such trend.

Germline V gives CDR1 LGHDT, CDR2 YNNKEL (reference sequence). The CDR3 consists of 13 residues. A note on this clonotype: Antigen unknown.

TCRdb independently ran MiXCR on the 5' RACE reads; one entry per CDR3 protein. Of around 1.7 million distinct CDR3 sequences listed, roughly a third are singletons. Everyone who donated was a healthy Caucasian. The clonotype was recovered from a newborn girl in good health. Material: cord blood. The V and J genes are TRBV3-1 and TRBJ2-7; D call uncertain. The J call may be in error: the DNA end matches TRBJ2-5 better. The CDR3 DNA reads as TGTGCCAGCAGCCTTAAGAGAGAGGAGACCCAGTACTTC. Residues: CASSLKREETQYF.